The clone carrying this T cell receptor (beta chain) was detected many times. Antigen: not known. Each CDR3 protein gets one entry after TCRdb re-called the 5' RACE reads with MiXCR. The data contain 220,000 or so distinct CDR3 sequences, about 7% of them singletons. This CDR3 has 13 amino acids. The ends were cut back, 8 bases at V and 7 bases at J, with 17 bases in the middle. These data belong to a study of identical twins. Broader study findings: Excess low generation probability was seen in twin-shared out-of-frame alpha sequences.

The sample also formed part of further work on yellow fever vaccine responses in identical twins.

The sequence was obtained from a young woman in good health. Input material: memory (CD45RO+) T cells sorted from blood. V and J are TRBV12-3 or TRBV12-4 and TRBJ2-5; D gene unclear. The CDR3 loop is CASSTLLVATQYF. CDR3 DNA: TGTGCCAGCTCTACCTTATTAGTCGCGACCCAGTACTTC.